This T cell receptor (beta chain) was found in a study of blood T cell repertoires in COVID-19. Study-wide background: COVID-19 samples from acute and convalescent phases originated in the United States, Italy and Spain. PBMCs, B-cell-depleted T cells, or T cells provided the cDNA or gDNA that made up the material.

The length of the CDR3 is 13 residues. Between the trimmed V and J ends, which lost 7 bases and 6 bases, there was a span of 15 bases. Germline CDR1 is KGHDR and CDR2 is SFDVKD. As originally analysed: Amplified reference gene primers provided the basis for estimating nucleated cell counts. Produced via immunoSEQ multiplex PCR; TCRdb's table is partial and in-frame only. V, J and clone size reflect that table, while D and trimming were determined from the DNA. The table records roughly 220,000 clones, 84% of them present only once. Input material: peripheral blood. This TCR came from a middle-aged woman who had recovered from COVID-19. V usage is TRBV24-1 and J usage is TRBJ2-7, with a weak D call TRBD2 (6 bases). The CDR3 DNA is TGTGCCACCAGCCTGATGGGGGGACCCGAGCAGTACTTC. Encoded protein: CATSLMGGPEQYF.